This T cell receptor (beta chain) stems from a study of blood T cell repertoires in COVID-19. Study overall: The United States, Italy and Spain provided the acute and convalescent COVID-19 samples. PBMCs, B-cell-depleted T cells, or T cells provided the cDNA or gDNA that made up the material.

In the source study's methods: From reference gene primer amplification, estimates of nucleated cell counts were derived. Sequenced by immunoSEQ multiplex PCR; TCRdb stores in-frame clones only, minus some. The V and J calls and the clone size are those of that table, but D and trimming were determined from the DNA. The sample comprises 280,000 or so clones, approximately 91% of which are singletons, and about 9.8% rests with the top ten. V gave up 2 bases and J gave up 9 bases, with 16 bases separating them. The CDR3 covers 14 residues. The germline CDR1 and CDR2 sequences are MNHNS and SASEGT. The chain has TRBV6-1 and TRBJ1-1; a weak D match, TRBD1 (6 bases). The sequenced sample was peripheral blood. The receptor was isolated from a man aged 18-30 years with active or convalescent COVID-19. The CDR3 here is CASSERGGDSKAFF. CDR3 nucleotides: TGTGCCAGCAGTGAACGGGGGGGCGACAGTAAAGCTTTCTTT.